This TCR beta chain came from a study of response to subunit inactivated influenza vaccine. The study, taken as a whole, reports: The authors suggested that every seasonal influenza vaccination recruits few new T cells.

The CDR3 spans 13 residues. Looked up from germline, CDR1 is MNHEY and CDR2 is SVGEGT. V gave up 7 bases and J gave up 5 bases, with 11 bases separating them. TCRdb reprocessed the RT-PCR reads via MiXCR and lists one record per CDR3 protein. The profile shows about 520,000 distinct CDR3 sequences, approximately 7.8% of them singletons. Regarding this clonotype: The antigen is unknown.

The TCR was taken from a man between 50 and 75 years old who received an inactivated influenza vaccine. The chain employs TRBV6-2 or TRBV6-3 and TRBJ2-2, with D uncertain. Sequencing was performed on PBMCs from blood, taken roughly 24 months after vaccination. For the CDR3, the DNA is TGTGCCAGCACCAGTCAAGTTACCGGGGAGCTGTTTTTT. This sequence encodes CASTSQVTGELFF.